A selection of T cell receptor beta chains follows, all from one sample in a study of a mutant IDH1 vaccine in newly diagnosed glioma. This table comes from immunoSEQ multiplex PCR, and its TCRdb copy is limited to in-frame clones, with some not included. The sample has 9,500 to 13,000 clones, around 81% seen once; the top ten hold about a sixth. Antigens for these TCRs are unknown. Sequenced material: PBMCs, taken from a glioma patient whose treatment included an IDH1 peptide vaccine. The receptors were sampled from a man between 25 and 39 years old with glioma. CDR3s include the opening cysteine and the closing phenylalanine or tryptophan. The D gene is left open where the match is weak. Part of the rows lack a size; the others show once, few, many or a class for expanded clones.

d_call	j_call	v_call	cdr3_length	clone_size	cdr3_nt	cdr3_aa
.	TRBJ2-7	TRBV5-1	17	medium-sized	TGCGCCAGCAGCTTGTCGGGGGAGGGGGTTAGGTCCTACGAGCAGTACTTC	CASSLSGEGVRSYEQYF
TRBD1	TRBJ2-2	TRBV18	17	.	TGTGCCAGCTCACCCCCCGTTGGACAGGAGAACACCGGGGAGCTGTTTTTT	CASSPPVGQENTGELFF
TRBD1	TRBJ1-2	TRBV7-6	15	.	TGTGCCAGCAGCTTAGCCAGCACAGGGGTGAATGGCTACACCTTC	CASSLASTGVNGYTF
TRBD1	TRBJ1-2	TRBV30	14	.	TGTGCCTGGACCCCGACAGGGGCTGCCTATGGCTACACCTTC	CAWTPTGAAYGYTF
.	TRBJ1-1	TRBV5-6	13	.	TGTGCCAGCAGCTTACAAAAGGGGACTGAAGCTTTCTTT	CASSLQKGTEAFF
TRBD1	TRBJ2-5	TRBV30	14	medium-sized	TGTGCCTGCTCAGGGGGAGAGTACCAAGAGACCCAGTACTTC	CACSGGEYQETQYF
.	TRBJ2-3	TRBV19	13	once	TGTGCCAGTAGTACCTCCCTGGGGGGTACGCAGTATTTT	CASSTSLGGTQYF
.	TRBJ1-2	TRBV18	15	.	TGTGCCAGCTCACCACCGGCAGGGACTAACTATGGCTACACCTTC	CASSPPAGTNYGYTF
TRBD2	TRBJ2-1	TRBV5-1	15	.	TGCGCCAGCAGCCCGGGACTAGCGGGATACAATGAGCAGTTCTTC	CASSPGLAGYNEQFF
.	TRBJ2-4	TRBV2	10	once	TGTGCCAGCAGGCAAAACATTCAGTACTTC	CASRQNIQYF
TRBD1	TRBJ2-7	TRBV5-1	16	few	TGCGCCAGCAGCTTAGATTCCGGGACAGCCCTCTACGAGCAGTACTTC	CASSLDSGTALYEQYF
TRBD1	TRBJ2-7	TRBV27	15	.	TGTGCCAGCAGTTGGACAGGGGCCGCCATCGACGAGCAGTACTTC	CASSWTGAAIDEQYF
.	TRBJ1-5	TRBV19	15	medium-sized	TGTGCCAGTAGTATAGATACAGGGAGCAATCAGCCCCAGCATTTT	CASSIDTGSNQPQHF
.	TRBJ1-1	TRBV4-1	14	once	TGCGCCAGCAGCCAAGAGATAAGGGACACTGAAGCTTTCTTT	CASSQEIRDTEAFF
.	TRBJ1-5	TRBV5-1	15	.	TGCGCCAGCAGCCGGGAGGGGGGGCGTGATCAGCCCCAGCATTTT	CASSREGGRDQPQHF
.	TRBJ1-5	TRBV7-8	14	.	TGTGCCAGCAGCTTAGCAGGGGCGTTTCAGCCCCAGCATTTT	CASSLAGAFQPQHF
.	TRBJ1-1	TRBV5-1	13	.	TGCGCCAGCAGGGCGCAGGGGAACACTGAAGCTTTCTTT	CASRAQGNTEAFF
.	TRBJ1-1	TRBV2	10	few	TGTGCCAGCGGGGCTCCTGAAGCTTTCTTT	CASGAPEAFF
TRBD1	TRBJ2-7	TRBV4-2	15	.	TGTGCCAGCAGCCGAGGGACAGGTTTACCCTACGAGCAGTACTTC	CASSRGTGLPYEQYF
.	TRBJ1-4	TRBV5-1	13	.	TGCGCCAGCAGCTTGGTGACAGGAGTTAAACTGTTTTTT	CASSLVTGVKLFF
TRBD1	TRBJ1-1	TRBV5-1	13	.	TGCGCCAGCAGCGAGGGGGCAGACACTGAAGCTTTCTTT	CASSEGADTEAFF
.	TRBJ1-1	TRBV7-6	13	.	TGTGCCAGCAGCTTACTGCAGAACACTGAAGCTTTCTTT	CASSLLQNTEAFF
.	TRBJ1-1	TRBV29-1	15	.	TGCAGCGTTGCACCCGGTTGGTCCATGAACACTGAAGCTTTCTTT	CSVAPGWSMNTEAFF
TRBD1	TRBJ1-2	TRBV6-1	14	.	TGTGCCACCCTGACAGGGGGGGCCAACTATGGCTACACCTTC	CATLTGGANYGYTF
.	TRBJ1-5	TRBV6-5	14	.	TGTGCCAGCGGGCAGTTTTATAGCAATCAGCCCCAGCATTTT	CASGQFYSNQPQHF
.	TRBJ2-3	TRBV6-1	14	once	TGTGCCAGCAGTGAAGATGAAGGCTTAGATACGCAGTATTTT	CASSEDEGLDTQYF
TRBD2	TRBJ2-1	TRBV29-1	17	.	TGCAGCGTTGAAGATGGTACTAGCGGGAGACTATTCGGTGAGCAGTTCTTC	CSVEDGTSGRLFGEQFF
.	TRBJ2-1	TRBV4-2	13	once	TGTGCCAGCAGCCAAGATCAGGCAAAAGAGCAGTTCTTC	CASSQDQAKEQFF
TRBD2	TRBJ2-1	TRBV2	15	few	TGTGCCAGCAGTGAGGAGCGGGAGGTGTACAATGAGCAGTTCTTC	CASSEEREVYNEQFF
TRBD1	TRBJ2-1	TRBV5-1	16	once	TGCGCCAGCAGCCCCGGGACAGGGGGGCCCTACAATGAGCAGTTCTTC	CASSPGTGGPYNEQFF
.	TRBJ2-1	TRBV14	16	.	TGTGCCAGCAGCCAAGGAGGTCAGGGATCCTACAATGAGCAGTTCTTC	CASSQGGQGSYNEQFF
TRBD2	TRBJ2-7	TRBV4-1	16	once	TGCGCCAGCAGCCAAGATCCGCGGGGGTTCGACTACGAGCAGTACTTC	CASSQDPRGFDYEQYF
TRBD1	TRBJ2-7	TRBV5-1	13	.	TGCGCCAGCAGCTCGGACAGGGGGAACGAGCAGTACTTC	CASSSDRGNEQYF
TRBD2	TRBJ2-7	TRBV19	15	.	TGTGCCAGTAAGCGGGAGTGGGGGTTTCTAGGCGAGCAGTACTTC	CASKREWGFLGEQYF
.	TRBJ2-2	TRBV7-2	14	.	TGTGCCAGCAGCTACGACCGGACGGCCGGGGAGCTGTTTTTT	CASSYDRTAGELFF
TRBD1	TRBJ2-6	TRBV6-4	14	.	TGTGCCAGCAGTGACGGGACAGGGACTCACGTCCTGACTTTC	CASSDGTGTHVLTF
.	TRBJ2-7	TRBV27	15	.	TGTGCCAGCAGTTTATCTAGGTCTAGCTCCTACGAGCAGTACTTC	CASSLSRSSSYEQYF
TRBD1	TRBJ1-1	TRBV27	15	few	TGTGCCAGCAGTTTAAGTTCGGGACAGGGCCCTGAAGCTTTCTTT	CASSLSSGQGPEAFF
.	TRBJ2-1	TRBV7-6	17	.	TGTGCCAGCAGCTCAGATCGGGGCCTGGGTAAGAAGAATGAGCAGTTCTTC	CASSSDRGLGKKNEQFF
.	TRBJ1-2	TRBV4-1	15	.	TGCGCCAGCAGCCCCCGGGACGTACTTAACTATGGCTACACCTTC	CASSPRDVLNYGYTF
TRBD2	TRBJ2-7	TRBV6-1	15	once	TGTGCCAGCAGTGATAGCGGGAGCCCACGGTACGAGCAGTACTTC	CASSDSGSPRYEQYF
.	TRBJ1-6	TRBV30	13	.	TGTGCCTGCAGGGGCGAGTATAATTCACCCCTCCACTTT	CACRGEYNSPLHF
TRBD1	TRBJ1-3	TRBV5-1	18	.	TGCGCCAGCAGTTTCGGACAGGGACCACTCTACTCTGGAAACACCATATATTTT	CASSFGQGPLYSGNTIYF
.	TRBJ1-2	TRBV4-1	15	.	TGCGCCAGCAGCCAAGCCTCACACCTCCCTGGTGGCTACACCTTC	CASSQASHLPGGYTF
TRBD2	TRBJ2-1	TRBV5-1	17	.	TGCGCCAGCAGCTCTAATCCCGGGACTAGCCTTAACAATGAGCAGTTCTTC	CASSSNPGTSLNNEQFF